The present entry profiles one T cell receptor beta chain with its context. TCRdb's copy holds only in-frame clones and misses some; the assay was immunoSEQ multiplex PCR. In the table there are around 150,000 clones, around four fifths of which are singletons. This sample is drawn from a study of blood T cell repertoires in COVID-19. V dropped 1 base and J dropped 2 bases, with 17 bases sitting between them. Germline CDR1 and CDR2: LGHNA and YNFKEQ. The CDR3 has 17 residues. Cohort placement rested on clinical history that participants reported themselves. What the recovered Cohort 3 donors had was two negative PCRs, clearance, or symptom resolution.

The sequence was collected from a woman aged 40-49 years who had recovered from COVID-19. Specimen: PBMCs or T cells enriched from blood (not recorded which). J is TRBJ1-2 and V is TRBV4-2, with unresolved D. CDR3 bases: TGTGCCAGCAGCCAAGGGTTGATAGAAGATAACAACTATGGCTACACCTTC. This gives the protein CASSQGLIEDNNYGYTF.